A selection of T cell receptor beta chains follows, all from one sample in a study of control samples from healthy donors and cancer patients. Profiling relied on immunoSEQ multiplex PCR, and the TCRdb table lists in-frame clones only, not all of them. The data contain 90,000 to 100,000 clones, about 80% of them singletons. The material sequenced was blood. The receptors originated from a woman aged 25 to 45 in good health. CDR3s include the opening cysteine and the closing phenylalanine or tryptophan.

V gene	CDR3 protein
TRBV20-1	CSASRSVEETQYF
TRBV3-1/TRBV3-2	CASSEGALAGGFTDTQYF
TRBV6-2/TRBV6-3	CASSYRRSGANVLTF
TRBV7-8	CASSPNRAGTYEQYF
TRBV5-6	CASSPRDRGSYNEQFF
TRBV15	CATSRDTGLYGNIQYF
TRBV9	CASSFQGAPDEKLFF
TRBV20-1	CSATEDRGPEDEAFF
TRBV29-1	CSGGQGRGYEQYF
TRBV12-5	CASGLTGEWGYTF
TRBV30	CAWSSSGPKGQFF
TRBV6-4	CASSVFRQGAHGNTIYF
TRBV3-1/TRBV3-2	CASTATGGSDYGYTF
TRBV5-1	CASSPGGGQPYEQYF
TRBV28	CASSLSGVGGYTF
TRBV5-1	CASSPGPRGEQFF
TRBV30	CAWNREASSDGYTF
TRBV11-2	CASSLHGEGPNTEAFF
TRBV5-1	CASSLGQPTTDTQYF
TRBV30	CAWSRTDSGNTIYF
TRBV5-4	CASSVTGSNYGYTF
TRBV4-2	CASSLEQGTGELFF
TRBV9	CASSRGLAGGLDTQYF
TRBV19	CASSIVEGSTEAFF
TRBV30	CAWTKDINYGYTF
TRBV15	CATTSGGYQETQYF
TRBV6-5	CASRPTGVNQPQHF
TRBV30	CAWSVQNTIYF
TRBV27	CASSYDRTGQSQPQHF